This is a list of T cell receptor beta chains from one sample in a study of molecular identifiers for immune sequencing clone quantification. TCRdb ran MiXCR on the PCR reads and lists one entry per CDR3 protein. The sample shows about 320,000 distinct CDR3 sequences, about 23% of them seen only once. The sequenced sample consisted of naive CD8+ T cells from blood, with Jurkat cell RNA spiked in. These receptors came from a human donor in good health. Some libraries in this study had Jurkat cell RNA spiked in. CDR3s include the opening cysteine and the closing phenylalanine or tryptophan.

v_call | cdr3_aa
TRBV10-1 | CASSESMGQPQHF
TRBV19 | CASSIWTSGETDTQNF
TRBV27 | CASSPLDRVAEQYF
TRBV12-3/TRBV12-4 | CASSLVSRIYGYTF
TRBV14 | CASSQFIGSSYNEQFF
TRBV4-1 | CASSGEMNRAEQYF
TRBV20-1 | CSARVGGTDTQYF
TRBV12-3/TRBV12-4 | CASSEDPGGGTDTQYF
TRBV4-1 | CASSQVDGDTQYF
TRBV19 | CASSQGWNEQYF
TRBV6-2/TRBV6-3 | CASSEEYSNQPQHF
TRBV4-3 | CASSNSREETQYF
TRBV6-6 | CASSLSAGEQYF
TRBV25-1 | CTSSEQEDYEQYF
TRBV14 | CASSLLGLAYNEQFF
TRBV12-3/TRBV12-4 | CASSFPQLATDTQCF
TRBV29-1 | CSVIGAGGYNEQFF
TRBV7-2 | CASSLEREPGELLF
TRBV12-3/TRBV12-4 | CAGTGVVDGGELSF
TRBV2 | CASMAVAGSYNEQFF
TRBV7-2 | CASSLIVFRNEQFF
TRBV19 | CAGTPGQGAYEQFF
TRBV14 | CASSQEIAGLAYTQYF
TRBV24-1 | CATKGAGNTGELFF
TRBV27 | CASSLTSAYYNEQFF